These 19 T cell receptor beta chains were sequenced from one sample in a study of blood T cell repertoires in COVID-19. Only in-frame clones appear in the TCRdb table, and some are missing; sequencing was by immunoSEQ multiplex PCR. The profile shows 30,000 to 35,000 clones, roughly 85% of them singletons. What was sequenced was peripheral blood. Every receptor here comes from a human donor with acute or convalescent COVID-19. The donor label of this sample is uncertain.

This clone was counted only a few times. The chain carries TRBV4-1 and TRBJ1-1, with 7 positions matching TRBD1. Germline trimming cut 3 bases from V and 7 bases from J; bases unmatched to any gene: 11. CDR3 size: 15 residues. The germline gives CDR1 MGHRA, CDR2 YSYEKL. CDR3 DNA sequence: TGCGCCAGCAGCCATGTCAACAGGGGATTGGGTGAAGCTTTCTTT. Translating it yields CASSHVNRGLGEAFF.

CDR3 DNA sequence: TGTGCCAGCAGCTTAGATGCCGGTCGGAATTCACCCCTCCACTTT. It specifies CASSLDAGRNSPLHF. The chain uses TRBV11-2 and TRBJ1-6; D gene uncertain. The V and J ends lost 0 bases and 7 bases respectively, with 10 bases between them. CDR1 and CDR2 (germline): SGHAT, FQNNGV. The CDR3 spans 15 residues.

In the case of this clone: Other DNA variants within this sample encode the same CDR3. V and J are TRBV7-2 and TRBJ2-7; D is ambiguous. The germline V and J ends were trimmed by 5 bases and 2 bases, with 4 bases remaining between them. Germline CDR1 is SGHTA and CDR2 is FQGNSA. The CDR3 covers 11 residues. CDR3 DNA: TGTGCCAGCAGCCCAGCCTACGAGCAGTACTTC. Its protein is CASSPAYEQYF.

The J gene is TRBJ1-5, the V gene TRBV19, with no clear D. The V gene lost 3 bases and the J gene lost 6 bases, with 12 bases spanning the gap. CDR1 and CDR2 from the germline V gene are LNHDA and SQIVND (reference sequence). This CDR3 is built from 14 residues. For the CDR3, the DNA is TGTGCCAGTAGTATGAATGGTGAGATTCAGCCCCAGCATTTT. It translates to CASSMNGEIQPQHF.

The chain recombines TRBV4-2 with TRBJ2-1, with D perhaps TRBD2 (7 bases). The CDR3 length is 17 residues. CDR1 LGHNA and CDR2 YNFKEQ come from the germline V gene. V lost 8 bases and J 4 bases, leaving 24 bases between the germline ends. The CDR3 sequence is CASGPVGGAGGYNEQFF. The CDR3 DNA reads as TGTGCCAGCGGCCCGGTAGGGGGGGCTGGAGGGTACAATGAGCAGTTCTTC.

The chain has TRBV9 and TRBJ1-3; TRBD1 might be the D (6 bases). Germline V gene data show CDR1 as SGDLS and CDR2 as YYNGEE. The length of the CDR3 is 16 residues. The V end was cut by 1 base, the J end by 2 bases, with 13 bases between. In DNA form, the CDR3 reads TGTGCCAGCAGCGTAAATGGGGGACATCCTGGAAACACCATATATTTT. Its protein is CASSVNGGHPGNTIYF.

The chain links TRBV5-5 to TRBJ1-2; 7 bases map to TRBD1. V was clipped by 4 bases and J by 3 bases; unmatched bases: 6. The CDR3 spans 14 residues. From germline, CDR1 is SGHKS and CDR2 YYEKEE (reference sequence). The CDR3 sequence: CASSTATGYYGYTF. The DNA for the CDR3 is TGTGCCAGCAGCACAGCGACAGGGTACTATGGCTACACCTTC.

V and J are TRBV28 and TRBJ1-5; D unresolved. In germline, CDR1 is MDHEN, CDR2 SYDVKM. Trimming removed 3 bases at V and 3 bases at J, with 9 bases between. CDR3 length equals 14 residues. The CDR3 protein is CASSLGGFNQPQHF. For the CDR3, the DNA is TGTGCCAGCAGTTTGGGCGGGTTCAATCAGCCCCAGCATTTT.

The genes are TRBV3-1 (or the pseudogene TRBV3-2) and TRBJ1-2; no clear D. The germline V gene encodes CDR1 LGHDT and CDR2 YNNKEL (reference sequence). The germline V and J ends were trimmed by 3 bases and 4 bases, with 12 bases remaining between them. The CDR3 totals 14 residues. The DNA of the CDR3 is TGTGCCAGCAGCCATGATACAGCTACCTATGGCTACACCTTC. Its translation: CASSHDTATYGYTF.

The rearrangement joins TRBV11-2 to TRBJ1-1; D gene ambiguous. Trimming removed 3 bases from V and 2 bases from J, with 7 bases in between. Per the germline V gene, CDR1 is SGHAT and CDR2 is FQNNGV. The CDR3 spans 13 residues. This CDR3 reads CASSFSFNTEAFF. The CDR3 region has the DNA TGTGCCAGCAGCTTTTCATTCAACACTGAAGCTTTCTTT.

This clone was seen just once. V usage is TRBV28 and J usage is TRBJ1-1; D is perhaps TRBD1 (6 bases). The CDR3 covers 13 residues. The germline V and J ends were trimmed by 7 bases and 5 bases, with 14 bases remaining between them. Germline values: CDR1 MDHEN, CDR2 SYDVKM. CDR3 nucleotides: TGTGCCAGCAAGGGGCAGGGGTATACTGAAGCTTTCTTT. This sequence encodes CASKGQGYTEAFF. The full variable domain, in which reference TRBV28 and TRBJ1-1 provide the parts outside the CDR3, is DVKVTQSSRYLVKRTGEKVFLECVQDMDHENMFWYRQDPGLGLRLIYFSYDVKMKEKGDIPEGYSVSREKKERFSLILESASTNQTSMYLCASKGQGYTEAFFGQGTRLTVV.

The chain recombines TRBV20-1 with TRBJ1-5; D might be TRBD1 (5 bases). Germline lookup yields CDR1 DFQATT and CDR2 SNEGSKA (reference sequence). Between the trimmed V and J ends, which lost 5 bases and 8 bases, there was a span of 10 bases. The CDR3 covers 11 residues. CDR3 DNA sequence: TGCAGTGCTGGGGAGGGGAAGCCCCAGCATTTT. Translation gives CSAGEGKPQHF.

V and J are TRBV7-9 and TRBJ2-7, with 7 bases matching TRBD2. The CDR3 extends over 14 amino acids. V gave up 5 bases and J gave up 2 bases; unmatched junction bases: 6. Germline V CDR1 and CDR2: SEHNR, FQNEAQ (reference sequence). The CDR3 is CASSPRGETYEQYF. Written as DNA, the CDR3 is TGTGCCAGCAGCCCTCGGGGGGAGACCTACGAGCAGTACTTC. The whole variable domain, remainder taken from reference TRBV7-9 and TRBJ2-7, is DTGVSQNPRHKITKRGQNVTFRCDPISEHNRLYWYRQTLGQGPEFLTYFQNEAQLEKSRLLSDRFSAERPKGSFSTLEIQRTEQGDSAMYLCASSPRGETYEQYFGPGTRLTVT.

The chain employs TRBV4-2 and TRBJ1-2, with a possible D match to TRBD1 (5 bases). V gave up 3 bases and J gave up 0 bases, with 11 bases separating them. The CDR3 length is 15 residues. Germline V gene sequence: CDR1 LGHNA, CDR2 YNFKEQ. The CDR3 DNA reads TGTGCCAGCAGCCAGGCCACAGGAGCTAACTATGGCTACACCTTC. Its protein product is CASSQATGANYGYTF.

This rearrangement joins TRBV7-2 to TRBJ2-3; TRBD2 matches at 7 bases. The CDR3 loop spans 14 amino acids. The junction had 3 bases not matched to a gene; V was cut back by 1 base and J by 5 bases. The germline V gene has CDR1 SGHTA and CDR2 FQGNSA. This CDR3 reads CASSLEWGGDTQYF. The DNA of the CDR3 is TGTGCCAGCAGCTTAGAATGGGGGGGAGATACGCAGTATTTT.

V gene TRBV29-1 combines with J gene TRBJ2-5; TRBD2 might be the D (5 bases). Germline V gives CDR1 SQVTM, CDR2 ANQGSEA. Trimming shortened V by 7 bases and J by 3 bases, and 15 bases separated the two germline ends. The CDR3 is made up of 13 amino acids. The CDR3 region is CSGLSVLKETQYF. CDR3 sequence (DNA): TGCAGCGGCCTTAGCGTACTAAAAGAGACCCAGTACTTC.

The chain joins TRBV7-8 to TRBJ1-5, with 7 positions matching TRBD1. The J segment lost 4 bases and the V segment lost 3 bases, leaving 3 bases of the junction unmatched. The CDR3 sequence is 14 residues long. Germline lookup yields CDR1 SGHVS and CDR2 FQNEAQ. CDR3 residues: CASSLMDRNQPQHF. CDR3 nucleotides: TGTGCCAGCAGCTTGATGGACAGGAATCAGCCCCAGCATTTT.

The count of this clone is one. The chain employs TRBV30 and TRBJ2-1, with a possible D match to TRBD1 (6 bases). Germline CDR1 is GTSNPN and CDR2 is SVGIG (reference sequence). The CDR3 contains 12 residues. V gave up 0 bases and J gave up 11 bases, with 11 bases separating them. DNA for the CDR3: TGTGCCTGGAGTGTACAAGGGGGTAAGCAGTTCTTC. This sequence encodes CAWSVQGGKQFF.

As to this clone: An end of the junction does not agree with germline; a read error may underlie this. The chain recombines TRBV28 with TRBJ1-1, with D perhaps TRBD1 (6 bases). Looked up from germline, CDR1 is MDHEN and CDR2 is SYDVKM. The CDR3 totals 14 residues. This CDR3 reads CASTDGQGIGLLHF. Here the CDR3 DNA reads TGTGCCAGCACCGACGGCCAGGGGATCGGTCTCCTCCATTTT.